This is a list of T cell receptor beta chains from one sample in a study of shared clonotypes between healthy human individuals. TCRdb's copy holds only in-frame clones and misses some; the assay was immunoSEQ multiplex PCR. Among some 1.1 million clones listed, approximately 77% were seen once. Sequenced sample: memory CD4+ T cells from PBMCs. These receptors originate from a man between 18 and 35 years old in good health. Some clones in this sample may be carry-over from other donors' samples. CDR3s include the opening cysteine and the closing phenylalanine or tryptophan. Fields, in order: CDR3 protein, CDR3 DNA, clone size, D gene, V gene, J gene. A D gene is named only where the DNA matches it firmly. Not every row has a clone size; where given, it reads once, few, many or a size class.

CDR3: CASRLLAGGSYEQYF
DNA: TGTGCCAGCAGGTTACTAGCGGGAGGATCCTACGAGCAGTACTTC
size: .
D: TRBD2
V: TRBV7-2
J: TRBJ2-7

CDR3: CASSLFVGGETQYF
DNA: TGTGCCAGCAGCTTATTTGTTGGGGGGGAGACCCAGTACTTC
size: few
D: .
V: TRBV5-6
J: TRBJ2-5

CDR3: CASSRGQETYEQYF
DNA: TGTGCCAGCAGCCGGGGTCAGGAAACCTACGAGCAGTACTTC
size: .
D: .
V: TRBV7-2
J: TRBJ2-7

CDR3: CASKLVYGEWGGYTF
DNA: TGTGCCAGCAAACTAGTGTACGGGGAGTGGGGTGGCTACACCTTC
size: .
D: .
V: TRBV7-2
J: TRBJ1-2

CDR3: CASSLLRRNSNQPQHF
DNA: TGTGCCAGCAGTCTTCTCAGAAGAAATAGCAATCAGCCCCAGCATTTT
size: .
D: .
V: TRBV5-6
J: TRBJ1-5

CDR3: CASSSLDRVDYGYTF
DNA: TGTGCCAGCAGCTCCCTGGACAGGGTGGACTATGGCTACACCTTC
size: .
D: TRBD1
V: TRBV7-9
J: TRBJ1-2

CDR3: CASSSGSYGYTF
DNA: TGTGCCAGCAGTTCCGGGAGCTATGGCTACACCTTC
size: .
D: .
V: TRBV6-6
J: TRBJ1-2

CDR3: CSARPYDEQFF
DNA: TGCAGTGCCCGACCATACGATGAGCAGTTCTTC
size: .
D: .
V: TRBV20-1
J: TRBJ2-1

CDR3: CASSATSGSYTGELFF
DNA: TGTGCCAGCAGCGCCACTAGCGGGAGTTACACCGGGGAGCTGTTTTTT
size: .
D: TRBD2
V: TRBV9
J: TRBJ2-2

CDR3: CASSLSGTGPYEQYF
DNA: TGTGCCAGCAGCTTAAGCGGGACAGGGCCTTACGAGCAGTACTTC
size: .
D: TRBD1
V: TRBV7-3
J: TRBJ2-7

CDR3: CASSLGASGSAGQSGRDTQYF
DNA: TGTGCCAGCAGCTTAGGTGCCAGCGGGAGTGCAGGCCAATCCGGGCGAGATACGCAGTATTTT
size: .
D: TRBD2
V: TRBV7-7
J: TRBJ2-3

CDR3: CASSPSDLTDTQYF
DNA: TGCGCCAGCAGCCCCTCGGACTTAACAGATACGCAGTATTTT
size: .
D: .
V: TRBV4-1
J: TRBJ2-3